The clone carrying this T cell receptor beta chain was observed a few times. Its specificity is not known. A single record per CDR3 protein comes from TCRdb applying MiXCR to the reads. The profile shows some 560,000 distinct CDR3 sequences, about 40% of them singletons. This entry belongs to a study of T cell repertoires in cytomegalovirus infection. Whole-study context: CMV infection plus the matching HLA type was flagged by public TCR beta signatures.

The CDR3 covers 13 residues. Germline V gene lookup returns CDR1 SGHRS and CDR2 YFSETQ. V was cut by 0 bases and J by 4 bases, with 7 bases left in between. The sequences come from cultured PBMCs, collected from culture after CMV antigen stimulation. The source of this sequence is a human donor in good health (CMV status not recorded). Some clones in this sample may be carry-over from other donors' samples. The chain links TRBV5-1 to TRBJ1-1, with D uncertain. The CDR3 nucleotides read TGCGCCAGCAGCTTGGACGGGCGCACTGAAGCTTTCTTT. It codes for CASSLDGRTEAFF.